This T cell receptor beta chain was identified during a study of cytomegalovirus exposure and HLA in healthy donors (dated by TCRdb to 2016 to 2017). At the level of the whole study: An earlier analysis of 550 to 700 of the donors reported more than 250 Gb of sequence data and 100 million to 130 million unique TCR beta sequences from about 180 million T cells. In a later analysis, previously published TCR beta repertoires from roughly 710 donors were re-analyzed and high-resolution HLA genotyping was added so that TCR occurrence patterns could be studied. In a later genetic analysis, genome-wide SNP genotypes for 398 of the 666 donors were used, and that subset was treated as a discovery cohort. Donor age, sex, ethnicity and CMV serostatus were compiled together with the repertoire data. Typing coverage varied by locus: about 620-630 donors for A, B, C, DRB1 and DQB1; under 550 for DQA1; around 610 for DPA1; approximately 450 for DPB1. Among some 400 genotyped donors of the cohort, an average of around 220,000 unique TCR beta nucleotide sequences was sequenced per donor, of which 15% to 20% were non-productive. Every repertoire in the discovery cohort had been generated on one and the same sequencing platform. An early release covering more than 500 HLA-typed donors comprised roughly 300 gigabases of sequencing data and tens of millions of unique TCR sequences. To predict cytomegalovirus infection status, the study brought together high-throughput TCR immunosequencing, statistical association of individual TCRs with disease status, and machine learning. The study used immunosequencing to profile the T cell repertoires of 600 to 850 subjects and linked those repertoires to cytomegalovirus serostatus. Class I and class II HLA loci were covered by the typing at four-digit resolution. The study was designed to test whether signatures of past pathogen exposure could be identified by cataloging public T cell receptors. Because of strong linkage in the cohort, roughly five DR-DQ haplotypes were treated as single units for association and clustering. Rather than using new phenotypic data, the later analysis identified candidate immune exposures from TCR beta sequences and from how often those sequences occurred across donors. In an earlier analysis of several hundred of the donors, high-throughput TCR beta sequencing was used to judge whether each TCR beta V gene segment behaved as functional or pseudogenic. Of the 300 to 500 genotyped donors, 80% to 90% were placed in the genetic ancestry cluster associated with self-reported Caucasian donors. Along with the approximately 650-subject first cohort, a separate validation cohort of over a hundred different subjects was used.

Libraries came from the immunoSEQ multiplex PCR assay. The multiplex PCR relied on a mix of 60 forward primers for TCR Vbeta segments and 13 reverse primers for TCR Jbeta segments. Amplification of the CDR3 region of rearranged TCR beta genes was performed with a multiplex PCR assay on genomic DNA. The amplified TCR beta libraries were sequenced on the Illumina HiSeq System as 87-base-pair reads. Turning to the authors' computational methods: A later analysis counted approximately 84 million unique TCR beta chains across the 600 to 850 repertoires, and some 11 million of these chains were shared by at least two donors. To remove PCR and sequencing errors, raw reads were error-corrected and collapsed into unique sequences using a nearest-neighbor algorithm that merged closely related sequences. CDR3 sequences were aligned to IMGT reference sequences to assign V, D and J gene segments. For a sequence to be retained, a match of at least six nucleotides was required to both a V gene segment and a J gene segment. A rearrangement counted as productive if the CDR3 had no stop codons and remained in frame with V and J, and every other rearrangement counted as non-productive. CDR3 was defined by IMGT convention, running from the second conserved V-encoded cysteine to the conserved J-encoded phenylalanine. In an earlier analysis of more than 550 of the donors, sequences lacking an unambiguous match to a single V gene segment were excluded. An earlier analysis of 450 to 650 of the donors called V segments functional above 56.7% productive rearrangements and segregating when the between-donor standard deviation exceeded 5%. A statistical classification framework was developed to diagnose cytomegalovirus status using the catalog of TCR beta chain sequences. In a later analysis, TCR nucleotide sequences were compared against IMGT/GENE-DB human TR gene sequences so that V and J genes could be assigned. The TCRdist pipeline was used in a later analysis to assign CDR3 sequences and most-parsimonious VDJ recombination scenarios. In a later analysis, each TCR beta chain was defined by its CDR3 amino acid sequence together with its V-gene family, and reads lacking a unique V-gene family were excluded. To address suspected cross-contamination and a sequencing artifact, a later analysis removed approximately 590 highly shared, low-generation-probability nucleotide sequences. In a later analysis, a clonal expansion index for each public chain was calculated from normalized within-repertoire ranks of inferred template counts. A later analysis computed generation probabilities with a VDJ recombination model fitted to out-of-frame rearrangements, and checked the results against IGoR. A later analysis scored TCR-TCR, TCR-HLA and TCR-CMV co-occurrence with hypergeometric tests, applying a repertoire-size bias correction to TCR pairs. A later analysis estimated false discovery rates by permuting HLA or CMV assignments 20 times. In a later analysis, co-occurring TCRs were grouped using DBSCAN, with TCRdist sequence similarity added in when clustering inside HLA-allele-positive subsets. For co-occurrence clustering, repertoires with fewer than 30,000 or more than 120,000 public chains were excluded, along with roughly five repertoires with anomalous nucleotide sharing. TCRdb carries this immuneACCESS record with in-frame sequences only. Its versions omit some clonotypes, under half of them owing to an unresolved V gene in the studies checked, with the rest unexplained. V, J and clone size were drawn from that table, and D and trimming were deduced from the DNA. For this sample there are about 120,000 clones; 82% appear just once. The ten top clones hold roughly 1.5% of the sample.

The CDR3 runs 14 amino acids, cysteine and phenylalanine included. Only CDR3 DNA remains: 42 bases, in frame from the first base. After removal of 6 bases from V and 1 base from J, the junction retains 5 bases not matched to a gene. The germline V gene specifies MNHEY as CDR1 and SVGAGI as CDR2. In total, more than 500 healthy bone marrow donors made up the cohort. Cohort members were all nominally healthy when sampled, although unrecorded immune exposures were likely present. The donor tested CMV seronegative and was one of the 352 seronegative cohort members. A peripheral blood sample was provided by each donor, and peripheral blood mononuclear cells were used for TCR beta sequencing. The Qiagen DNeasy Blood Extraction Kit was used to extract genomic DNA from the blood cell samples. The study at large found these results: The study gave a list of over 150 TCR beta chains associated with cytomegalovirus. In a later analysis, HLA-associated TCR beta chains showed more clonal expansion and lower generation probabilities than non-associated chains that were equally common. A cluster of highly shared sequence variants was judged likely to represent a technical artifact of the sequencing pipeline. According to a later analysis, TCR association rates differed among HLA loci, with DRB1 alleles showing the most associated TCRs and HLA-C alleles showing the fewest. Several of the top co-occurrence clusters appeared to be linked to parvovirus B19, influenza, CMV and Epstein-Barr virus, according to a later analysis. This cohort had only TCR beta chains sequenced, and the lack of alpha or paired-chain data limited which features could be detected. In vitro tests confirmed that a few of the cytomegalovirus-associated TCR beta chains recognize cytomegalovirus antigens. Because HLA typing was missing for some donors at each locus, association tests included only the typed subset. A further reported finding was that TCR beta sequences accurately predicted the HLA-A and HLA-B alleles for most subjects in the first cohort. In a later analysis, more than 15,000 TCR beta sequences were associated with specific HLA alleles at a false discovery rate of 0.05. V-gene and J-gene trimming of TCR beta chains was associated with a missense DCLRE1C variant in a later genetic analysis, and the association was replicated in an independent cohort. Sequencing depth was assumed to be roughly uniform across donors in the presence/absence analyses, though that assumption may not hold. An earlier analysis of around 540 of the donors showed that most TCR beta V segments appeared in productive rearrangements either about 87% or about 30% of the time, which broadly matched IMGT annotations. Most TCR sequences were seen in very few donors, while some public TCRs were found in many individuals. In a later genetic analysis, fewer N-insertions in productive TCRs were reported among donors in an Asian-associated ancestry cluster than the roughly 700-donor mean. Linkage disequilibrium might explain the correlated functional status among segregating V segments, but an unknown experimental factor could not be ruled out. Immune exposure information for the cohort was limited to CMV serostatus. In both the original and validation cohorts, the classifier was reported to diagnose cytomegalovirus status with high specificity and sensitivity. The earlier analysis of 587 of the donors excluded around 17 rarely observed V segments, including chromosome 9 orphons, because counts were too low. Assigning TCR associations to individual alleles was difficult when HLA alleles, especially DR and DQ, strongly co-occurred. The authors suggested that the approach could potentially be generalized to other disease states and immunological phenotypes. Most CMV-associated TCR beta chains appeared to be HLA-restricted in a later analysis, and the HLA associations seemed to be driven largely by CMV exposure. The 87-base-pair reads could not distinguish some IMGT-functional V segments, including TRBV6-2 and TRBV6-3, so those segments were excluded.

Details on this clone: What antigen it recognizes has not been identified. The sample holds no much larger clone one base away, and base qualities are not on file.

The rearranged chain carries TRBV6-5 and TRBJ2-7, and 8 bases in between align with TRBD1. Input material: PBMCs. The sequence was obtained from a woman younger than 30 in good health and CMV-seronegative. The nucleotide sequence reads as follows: TGTGCCAGCAGAAGGACAGGGCCATCCTACGAGCAGTACTTC. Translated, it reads CASRRTGPSYEQYF.